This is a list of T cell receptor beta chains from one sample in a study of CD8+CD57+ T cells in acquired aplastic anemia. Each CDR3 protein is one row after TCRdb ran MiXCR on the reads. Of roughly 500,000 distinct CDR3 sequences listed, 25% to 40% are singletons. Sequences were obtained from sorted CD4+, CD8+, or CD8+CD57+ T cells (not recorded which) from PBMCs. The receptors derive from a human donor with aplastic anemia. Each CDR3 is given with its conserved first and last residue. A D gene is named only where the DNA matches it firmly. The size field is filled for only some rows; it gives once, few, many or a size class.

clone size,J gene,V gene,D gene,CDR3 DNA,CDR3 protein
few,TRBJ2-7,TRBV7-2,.,TGTGCCAGCACCCGTGAAGGGTACGAGCAGTACTTC,CASTREGYEQYF
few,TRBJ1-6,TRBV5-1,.,TGCGCCAGCAGACTCGGAGGGGACTATAATTCACCCCTCCACTTT,CASRLGGDYNSPLHF
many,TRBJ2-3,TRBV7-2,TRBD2,TGTGCCAGCAGCTCCCGGACTAGCGCCAATGTAGATACGCAGTATTTT,CASSSRTSANVDTQYF
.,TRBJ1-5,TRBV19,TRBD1,TGTGCCAGTAGTATAGCGGACAGGGGGCGTGGGTCCGTCTGGAATCAGCCCCAGCATTTT,CASSIADRGRGSVWNQPQHF
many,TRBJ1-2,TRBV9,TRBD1,TGTGCCAGCAGCGTAGACAACAGGGGCAGTGGCTACACCTTC,CASSVDNRGSGYTF
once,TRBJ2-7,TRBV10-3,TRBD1,TGTGCCATCAGCAAGGAGGACAGGGGATCCAACGAGCAGTACTTC,CAISKEDRGSNEQYF
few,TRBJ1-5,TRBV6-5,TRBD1,TGTGCCAGCAGTTACGACAGGGGGACTCAGCCCCAGCATTTT,CASSYDRGTQPQHF
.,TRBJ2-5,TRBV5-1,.,TGCGCCAGCAGCTCCGGACAACTCCAAGAGACCCAGTACTTC,CASSSGQLQETQYF
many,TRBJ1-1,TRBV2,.,TGTGCCAGCAGTGATGAGGGTGCGGCAACTGAAGCTTTCTTT,CASSDEGAATEAFF
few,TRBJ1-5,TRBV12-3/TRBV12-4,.,TGTGCCAGTCTAGCGGCAGGGAGCAATCAGCCCCAGCATTTT,CASLAAGSNQPQHF
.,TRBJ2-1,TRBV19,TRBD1,TGTGCCAGTAGGCGGCCGGGACAGGTTGATGAGCAGTTCTTC,CASRRPGQVDEQFF
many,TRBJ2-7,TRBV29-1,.,TGCAGCGTCGCGACTGTCGGGTACAGAGCCTACGAGCAGTACTTC,CSVATVGYRAYEQYF
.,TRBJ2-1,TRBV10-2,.,TGCGCCAGCAGTGAGCCAGCGGGCGGGGACGCCAATGAGCAGTTCTTC,CASSEPAGGDANEQFF
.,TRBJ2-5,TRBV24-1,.,TGTGCCGTCGCGGGAAGGTTGGGACACGAAGAGACCCAGTACTTC,CAVAGRLGHEETQYF
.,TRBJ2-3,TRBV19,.,TGTGCCAGTAGGGGGGGACCTAGCACAGATACGCAGTATTTT,CASRGGPSTDTQYF
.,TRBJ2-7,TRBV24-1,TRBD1,TGTGCCACCAGCGATAGGACAGGGGGCCTCCGGGAGCAGTACTTC,CATSDRTGGLREQYF
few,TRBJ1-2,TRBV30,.,TGTGCCTGGAGTGTACCGTGGACTAGTAATGGCTACACCTTC,CAWSVPWTSNGYTF
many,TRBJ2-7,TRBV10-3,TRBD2,TGTGCCATCAGTGAAGGGACTAGCGGGAGGTCGCACGAGCAGTACTTC,CAISEGTSGRSHEQYF
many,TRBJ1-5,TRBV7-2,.,TGTGCCAGCACCCCGGGGTCAGGGATTAATCAGCCCCAGCATTTT,CASTPGSGINQPQHF
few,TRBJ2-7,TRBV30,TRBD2,TGTGCCTGGGATTTCAGCGGGGTTCGCGAGCAGTACTTC,CAWDFSGVREQYF
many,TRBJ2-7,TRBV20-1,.,TGCAGTGCTAGTAAAGGGCGGCAGTCAAGGGCCGAGCAGTACTTC,CSASKGRQSRAEQYF
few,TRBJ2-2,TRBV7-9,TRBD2,TGTGCCAGCAGCCTAGGACTAGCGGGATACACCGGGGAGCTGTTTTTT,CASSLGLAGYTGELFF
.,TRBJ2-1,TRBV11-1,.,TGTGCCAGCAGCTTAGCGATCGGCGGCTACAATGAGCAGTTCTTC,CASSLAIGGYNEQFF
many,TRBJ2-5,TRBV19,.,TGTGCCAGTAGCCCCGACAGGCGGGGGACCTCAAGCGAGACCCAGTACTTC,CASSPDRRGTSSETQYF
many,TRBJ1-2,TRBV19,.,TGTGCCAGTAGTATATCAGGGGTTGATGGCTACACCTTC,CASSISGVDGYTF
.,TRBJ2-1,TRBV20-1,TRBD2,TGCAGTGCTAGCCAAGCGGGAGTAAATGAGCAGTTCTTC,CSASQAGVNEQFF
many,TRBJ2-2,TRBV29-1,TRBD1,TGCAGCGTAACGACAGGGTTAGTTGGGGAGCTGTTTTTT,CSVTTGLVGELFF